The 21 T cell receptor beta chains given below trace back to one sample, sequenced in a study of OX40 agonist ivuxolimab in advanced cancers. TCRdb keeps only in-frame clones here, not all; method: immunoSEQ multiplex PCR. The sample yields approximately 54,000 clones, about 89% seen once. The sequencing used CD4+ or CD8+ T cells sorted from blood, collected in a trial of the OX40 agonist ivuxolimab. The source is an adult with an advanced solid tumor such as melanoma, head and neck, liver or kidney cancer.

The chain has TRBV5-4 and TRBJ1-2; the D is unclear. The ends were cut back, 2 bases at V and 2 bases at J, with 4 bases in the middle. CDR1 is SGHNT, CDR2 YYREEE, per germline (reference sequence). This CDR3 is 12 amino acids long. CDR3 bases: TGTGCCAGCAGCTTAGGAAACTATGGCTACACCTTC. This translates into CASSLGNYGYTF. The full variable domain, with the rest looked up from reference TRBV5-4 and TRBJ1-2, is ETGVTQSPTHLIKTRGQQVTLRCSSQSGHNTVSWYQQALGQGPQFIFQYYREEENGRGNFPPRFSGLQFPNYSSELNVNALELDDSALYLCASSLGNYGYTFGSGTRLTVV.

The chain couples TRBV7-9 to TRBJ2-5, with D perhaps being TRBD1 or TRBD2 (5 bases each). Germline V lookup: CDR1 SEHNR, CDR2 FQNEAQ (reference sequence). V lost 6 bases to trimming and J lost 1 base, with 12 bases between them. The CDR3 extends over 14 amino acids. DNA of the CDR3: TGTGCCAGCAGTCTTGCCGGGGCCCAAGAGACCCAGTACTTC. Protein sequence: CASSLAGAQETQYF.

The chain recombines TRBV11-2 with TRBJ2-7; 12 bases fit TRBD2. Losses at the gene ends were 5 bases for V and 4 bases for J; bases not matched to a gene: 6. Germline V CDR1 and CDR2: SGHAT, FQNNGV. There are 15 residues in the CDR3. In DNA form, the CDR3 reads TGTGCCAGCAGCCCTGGGGGGACTAGCGGGTACGAGCAGTACTTC. It codes for CASSPGGTSGYEQYF. Based on the CDR3 plus reference TRBV11-2 and TRBJ2-7, the full variable domain is EAGVAQSPRYKIIEKRQSVAFWCNPISGHATLYWYQQILGQGPKLLIQFQNNGVVDDSQLPKDRFSAERLKGVDSTLKIQPAKLEDSAVYLCASSPGGTSGYEQYFGPGTRLTVT.

The V gene is TRBV19, the J gene TRBJ2-5; 10 positions agree with TRBD1. Judging by the DNA end, TRBJ2-7 fits better; the J call may be wrong. Germline assignment: CDR1 LNHDA and CDR2 SQIVND (reference sequence). CDR3 size: 14 residues. CDR3: CASSSRDRGGEQYF. CDR3 nucleotides: TGTGCCAGTAGTTCCAGGGACAGGGGTGGCGAGCAGTACTTC.

This CDR3 reads CASSAGEGYEQYF. The CDR3 DNA reads TGTGCCAGCAGCGCCGGGGAGGGGTACGAGCAGTACTTC. The V and J genes are TRBV9 and TRBJ2-7, with 7 nucleotides matching TRBD2. CDR3 length: 13 residues. The trim removed 3 bases at V and 4 bases at J, leaving 4 bases unmatched. From germline, CDR1 is SGDLS and CDR2 YYNGEE.

The CDR3 loop reads CASSLSALAGVGTGELFF. The CDR3 DNA reads as TGTGCCAGCAGTTTATCGGCACTAGCGGGAGTCGGCACCGGGGAGCTGTTTTTT. V is TRBV27 and J is TRBJ2-2; 11 bases fit TRBD2. Looked up from germline, CDR1 is MNHEY and CDR2 is SMNVEV (reference sequence). CDR3 length equals 18 residues. J lost 4 bases, V lost 0 bases, and 7 bases had no gene match.

The V call is TRBV7-8, the J call TRBJ2-1; TRBD1 aligns across 9 bases. Germline V CDR1 and CDR2: SGHVS, FQNEAQ. This CDR3 region has 18 residues. Germline trimming cut 3 bases from V and 2 bases from J; bases unmatched to any gene: 11. In DNA form, the CDR3 reads TGTGCCAGCAGCTTTCCCCCAGACAGGGGGGGTGCCTACAATGAGCAGTTCTTC. Translating it yields CASSFPPDRGGAYNEQFF.

The chain has TRBV6-6 and TRBJ1-2, with D perhaps matching TRBD1 (5 bases). Trimming took 0 bases from V and 8 from J, leaving 13 bases between them. CDR3 length: 14 residues. Germline V gene lookup returns CDR1 MNHNY and CDR2 SVGAGI (reference sequence). CDR3 coding DNA: TGTGCCAGCAGTTACTCGTTGGCCCAGGGAGGCTACACCTTC. It encodes CASSYSLAQGGYTF.

V gene TRBV5-4 combines with J gene TRBJ1-1; no definite D call. This CDR3 comprises 13 residues. Germline CDR1 and CDR2: SGHNT and YYREEE (reference sequence). The V end lost 0 bases, the J end lost 8 bases, and 11 bases lay between the germline ends. DNA of the CDR3: TGTGCCAGCAGCTTGGGCATGGATATCGAAGCTTTCTTT. Translated: CASSLGMDIEAFF.

The rearrangement joins TRBV6-1 to TRBJ2-7, with D perhaps TRBD1 (5 bases). The CDR3 contains 15 residues. V gave up 8 bases and J gave up 9 bases, with 26 bases separating them. Germline V lookup: CDR1 MNHNS, CDR2 SASEGT. The CDR3 here is CASVSAGAKGVGQYF. The CDR3 DNA follows: TGTGCCAGCGTTTCGGCTGGGGCCAAAGGGGTTGGGCAGTACTTC.

The rearrangement uses TRBV7-3 and TRBJ2-3, with a tentative D call TRBD2 (5 bases). Germline CDR1 and CDR2: SGHTA and FQGTGA. Trimming took 4 bases from V and 0 from J, leaving 11 bases between them. This CDR3 has 15 residues. The CDR3 sequence is CASSYDSASTDTQYF. The CDR3 nucleotides are TGTGCCAGCAGCTACGATAGCGCTAGCACAGATACGCAGTATTTT.

This clone has just one count. The genes are TRBV10-2 and TRBJ2-4; D is undetermined. Per germline, CDR1 WSHSY and CDR2 SAAADI. There are 12 residues in the CDR3. V was clipped by 8 bases and J by 7 bases, with 12 bases between them. Here the CDR3 reads CASAVGMNIQYF. Written as DNA, the CDR3 is TGCGCCAGCGCGGTGGGTATGAACATTCAGTACTTC.

The chain couples TRBV6-6 to TRBJ1-5; TRBD1 aligns across 9 bases. The CDR3 consists of 15 residues. From germline, CDR1 is MNHNY and CDR2 SVGAGI (reference sequence). V was clipped by 2 bases and J by 5 bases; unmatched bases: 4. DNA of the CDR3: TGTGCCAGCAGTTACCCTACAGGGGGCCATCAGCCCCAGCATTTT. Translating it yields CASSYPTGGHQPQHF.

J is TRBJ1-5 and V is TRBV7-2; D may be TRBD1 (6 bases). This CDR3 spans 13 amino acids. CDR1 and CDR2 from the germline V gene are SGHTA and FQGNSA. V was pared by 6 bases and J by 7 bases, with 13 bases between. CDR3 amino acids: CASRNSRGQPQHF. For the CDR3, the DNA is TGTGCCAGCAGGAACTCTAGGGGGCAGCCCCAGCATTTT.

The V gene is TRBV7-6, the J gene TRBJ1-1; D remains unclear. V gave up 2 bases and J gave up 3 bases, with 7 bases separating them. The germline gives CDR1 SGHVS, CDR2 FNYEAQ. The CDR3 extends over 13 amino acids. The CDR3 here is CASSLTGHTEAFF. CDR3 nucleotide sequence: TGTGCCAGCAGCTTAACCGGCCACACTGAAGCTTTCTTT. The complete variable domain, with remaining parts taken from reference TRBV7-6 and TRBJ1-1, reads GAGVSQSPRYKVTKRGQDVALRCDPISGHVSLYWYRQALGQGPEFLTYFNYEAQQDKSGLPNDRFSAERPEGSISTLTIQRTEQRDSAMYRCASSLTGHTEAFFGQGTRLTVV.

In this sample, this clone turned up a few times. V is TRBV9 and J is TRBJ1-2; the D gene is possibly TRBD1 (6 bases). The CDR3 is 16 amino acids. Germline values: CDR1 SGDLS, CDR2 YYNGEE. V lost 5 bases and J lost 7, with 24 bases in between. CDR3 loop: CASSSGTITVRAGYTF. The CDR3 nucleotides are TGTGCCAGCAGTTCCGGGACAATAACTGTACGGGCTGGCTACACCTTC.

The chain employs TRBV6-1 and TRBJ2-7; D ambiguous. The CDR3 extends over 15 amino acids. The V end was cut by 4 bases, the J end by 3 bases, with 16 bases between. CDR1 is MNHNS, CDR2 SASEGT, per germline. CDR3 bases: TGTGCCAGCAGTGGTGCCCGGGCCGTCCTCTACGAGCAGTACTTC. The encoded protein is CASSGARAVLYEQYF.

The genes are TRBV5-1 and TRBJ1-2; D perhaps matches TRBD1 (5 bases). Germline-derived CDR1 and CDR2 are SGHRS and YFSETQ. V was clipped by 4 bases and J by 1 base, with 14 bases between them. CDR3 size: 15 residues. The CDR3 region is CASSIRDAVNYGYTF. DNA of the CDR3: TGCGCCAGCAGCATCCGGGACGCAGTTAACTATGGCTACACCTTC.

The chain links TRBV27 to TRBJ1-2; D is ambiguous. Trimming removed 4 bases at V and 4 bases at J, with 13 bases between. The CDR3 is made up of 14 amino acids. Germline values: CDR1 MNHEY, CDR2 SMNVEV (reference sequence). CDR3 coding DNA: TGTGCCAGCAGTTCCGACCATGGGGTCTATGGCTACACCTTC. The encoded protein is CASSSDHGVYGYTF.

The table lists this clone with a count of one. The chain uses TRBV28 and TRBJ2-7; TRBD1 agrees at 7 bases. V lost 7 bases to trimming and J lost 2 bases; unmatched junction nucleotides: 5. The CDR3 spans 13 residues. Germline CDR1 and CDR2: MDHEN and SYDVKM. The CDR3 coding sequence is TGTGCCAGCACTGGACAGGCGGCCTACGAGCAGTACTTC. Translation: CASTGQAAYEQYF.

The chain recombines TRBV19 with TRBJ2-7; 7 nucleotides match TRBD1. The CDR3 runs to 14 residues. With V trimmed by 7 bases and J by 3 bases, 9 bases remained unmatched. Germline CDR1 and CDR2: LNHDA and SQIVND (reference sequence). The CDR3 here is CASTPTGSYYEQYF. The CDR3 bases are TGTGCCAGTACCCCGACAGGGTCTTACTACGAGCAGTACTTC.